Below are 28 T cell receptor beta chains sequenced from a single sample in a study of blood T cell repertoires in COVID-19. Assay: immunoSEQ multiplex PCR; the TCRdb copy retains only in-frame clones and omits some. The table shows 300,000 to 350,000 clones, with about 93% occurring only once. Sequenced sample: peripheral blood. The source is a woman aged 25 to 39 with COVID-19, enrolled during active disease.

This chain links TRBV19 with TRBJ1-1, with D uncertain. The CDR3 has 12 residues. V lost 5 bases and J lost 7, with 11 bases in between. Germline V gene lookup returns CDR1 LNHDA and CDR2 SQIVND (reference sequence). CDR3 residues: CASSGQAGEAFF. The CDR3 bases are TGTGCCAGTAGTGGCCAGGCGGGTGAAGCTTTCTTT.

The chain uses TRBV11-3 and TRBJ2-5, with a weak D call TRBD2 (5 bases). Between the trimmed V and J ends, which lost 0 bases and 5 bases, there was a span of 7 bases. CDR3 length: 13 residues. Germline CDR1 reads SGHNT; CDR2 reads YENEEA. The DNA for the CDR3 is TGTGCCAGCAGCTTAGATGCGGGTGAGACCCAGTACTTC. It codes for CASSLDAGETQYF.

The rearrangement links TRBV6-6 to TRBJ2-4, with D unresolved. The CDR3 covers 15 residues. Trimming shortened V by 7 bases and J by 0 bases, and 13 bases separated the two germline ends. Germline V gene data show CDR1 as MNHNY and CDR2 as SVGAGI (reference sequence). CDR3 protein: CASTRPELAKNIQYF. CDR3 sequence (DNA): TGTGCCAGCACCCGACCGGAGCTAGCCAAAAACATTCAGTACTTC.

J is TRBJ2-1 and V is TRBV28, with a weak D call TRBD2 (6 bases). V was cut by 11 bases and J by 6 bases, with 29 bases left in between. From germline, CDR1 is MDHEN and CDR2 SYDVKM. This CDR3 has 17 amino acids. CDR3 bases: TGTGCCGCCGCCCGCGGTCGCGGGGCCACCCCTGGCAATGAGCAGTTCTTC. It codes for CAAARGRGATPGNEQFF.

V gene TRBV18 combines with J gene TRBJ1-1; D uncertain. The V end lost 1 base, the J end lost 1 base, and 7 bases lay between the germline ends. This CDR3 comprises 14 residues. Germline loops: CDR1 KGHSH, CDR2 LQKENI. CDR3 residues: CASSPLEKNTEAFF. CDR3 bases: TGTGCCAGCTCACCACTAGAGAAGAACACTGAAGCTTTCTTT.

Worth noting for this clone: Other DNA sequences of this sample code for an identical CDR3. The chain joins TRBV10-3 to TRBJ1-2, with TRBD1 as a possible D gene (6 bases). This CDR3 comprises 13 residues. Trimming removed 3 bases at V and 2 bases at J, with 7 bases between. The germline V gene has CDR1 ENHRY and CDR2 SYGVKD. The CDR3 sequence: CAISETGNYGYTF. The CDR3 DNA sequence: TGTGCCATCAGTGAAACAGGGAACTATGGCTACACCTTC.

In DNA, the CDR3 is TGTGCCTGGAGGTGGACAGGGATCAGCTATGGCTACACCTTC. Translation gives CAWRWTGISYGYTF. The chain recombines TRBV30 with TRBJ1-2; TRBD1 agrees at 8 bases. Germline assignment: CDR1 GTSNPN and CDR2 SVGIG (reference sequence). The CDR3 is made up of 14 amino acids. The V gene end was trimmed by 3 bases and the J gene end by 4 bases; junction bases not matched to a gene: 7.

For the CDR3, the DNA is TGCGCCAGCAGCTTGGAGGACAGGGTGACTGAAGCTTTCTTT. Amino acid sequence: CASSLEDRVTEAFF. V is TRBV5-1 and J is TRBJ1-1; TRBD1 aligns across 8 bases. This CDR3 spans 14 amino acids. Losses at the gene ends were 0 bases for V and 5 bases for J; bases not matched to a gene: 3. The germline V gene encodes CDR1 SGHRS and CDR2 YFSETQ. The complete variable domain, with remaining parts taken from reference TRBV5-1 and TRBJ1-1, reads KAGVTQTPRYLIKTRGQQVTLSCSPISGHRSVSWYQQTPGQGLQFLFEYFSETQRNKGNFPGRFSGRQFSNSRSEMNVSTLELGDSALYLCASSLEDRVTEAFFGQGTRLTVV.

The chain couples TRBV7-9 to TRBJ2-7, with 13 bases aligning to TRBD2. Germline assignment: CDR1 SEHNR and CDR2 FQNEAQ (reference sequence). J gave up 6 bases and V 5 bases, and 10 bases lay outside the gene matches. The CDR3 loop spans 16 amino acids. The CDR3 spells CASSTPRTSGSSEQYF. Written as DNA, the CDR3 is TGTGCCAGCAGCACGCCTCGGACTAGCGGGAGTAGCGAGCAGTACTTC.

The chain employs TRBV19 and TRBJ2-3, with 10 bases that match TRBD2. V lost 7 bases to trimming and J lost 0 bases; unmatched junction nucleotides: 16. This CDR3 region has 19 residues. CDR1 and CDR2 (germline): LNHDA, SQIVND (reference sequence). CDR3 sequence reads: CASKGGRLAGVSSTDTQYF. CDR3 DNA sequence: TGTGCCAGTAAAGGGGGACGGCTAGCGGGAGTCTCTAGCACAGATACGCAGTATTTT.

The chain joins TRBV7-8 to TRBJ1-1; no clear D gene. The V gene lost 5 bases and the J gene lost 7 bases, with 11 bases spanning the gap. Germline-derived CDR1 and CDR2 are SGHVS and FQNEAQ. There are 12 residues in the CDR3. The CDR3 here is CASSLVGSEAFF. CDR3 DNA sequence: TGTGCCAGCAGCCTGGTTGGTAGTGAAGCTTTCTTT.

The gene calls are TRBV7-9 and TRBJ1-5, with a possible D match to TRBD1 (6 bases). Trimming stripped 4 bases from V and 0 bases from J, with 19 bases between. Per the germline V gene, CDR1 is SEHNR and CDR2 is FQNEAQ (reference sequence). The CDR3 has 18 residues. The CDR3 protein is CASSSQPITGYSNQPQHF. DNA of the CDR3: TGTGCCAGCAGCTCTCAACCGATCACAGGGTATAGCAATCAGCCCCAGCATTTT.

V is TRBV19 and J is TRBJ2-4; D unclear. Trimming removed 5 bases at V and 1 base at J, with 15 bases between. Per the germline V gene, CDR1 is LNHDA and CDR2 is SQIVND (reference sequence). This CDR3 has 16 residues. The CDR3 spells CASSFRTSNAKNIQYF. CDR3 nucleotide sequence: TGTGCCAGTAGTTTTCGAACTTCGAACGCCAAAAACATTCAGTACTTC.

This clone has more than one count but fewer than ten. The chain carries TRBV20-1 and TRBJ2-3, with D possibly TRBD2 on 6 matching bases. V was pared by 3 bases and J by 5 bases, with 6 bases between. The CDR3 spans 11 residues. Germline-derived CDR1 and CDR2 are DFQATT and SNEGSKA (reference sequence). DNA for the CDR3: TGCAGTGCTAGCGGGGGAGATACGCAGTATTTT. This sequence encodes CSASGGDTQYF.

The chain links TRBV6-1 to TRBJ2-3; D ambiguous. This CDR3 spans 13 amino acids. The germline V gene encodes CDR1 MNHNS and CDR2 SASEGT. V was clipped by 2 bases and J by 4 bases, with 7 bases between them. CDR3 in DNA: TGTGCCAGCAGTGAACCCCGGTCAGATACGCAGTATTTT. It is translated as CASSEPRSDTQYF.

The rearrangement links TRBV30 to TRBJ1-1, with D tentatively TRBD1 (5 bases). V gave up 2 bases and J gave up 4 bases, with 14 bases separating them. The CDR3 totals 14 residues. Looked up from germline, CDR1 is GTSNPN and CDR2 is SVGIG (reference sequence). CDR3 in DNA: TGTGCCTGGAGTCGGGGGAAAGCAAGCACTGAAGCTTTCTTT. This gives the protein CAWSRGKASTEAFF.

In regard to this clone: An end of the junction does not agree with germline; a read error may underlie this. DNA for the CDR3: TGTGCTAGCAGCTTATTGGGACAGGGGGGCGAGCAGTACTTC. It is translated as CASSLLGQGGEQYF. The chain uses TRBV7-7 and TRBJ2-7; 11 positions match TRBD1. The CDR3 is 14 residues long. Germline V gene data show CDR1 as SSHAT and CDR2 as FNYEAQ (reference sequence).

The gene calls are TRBV28 and TRBJ2-1; the match to TRBD2 covers 7 bases. Germline V gene sequence: CDR1 MDHEN, CDR2 SYDVKM. The CDR3 is 15 residues long. V was pared by 6 bases and J by 5 bases, with 10 bases of the junction left unmatched. CDR3 sequence reads: CASRSPGGPNNEQFF. The DNA for the CDR3 is TGTGCCAGCAGGTCCCCGGGAGGTCCCAACAATGAGCAGTTCTTC.

The chain joins TRBV5-1 to TRBJ2-7, with D perhaps TRBD2 (5 bases). V was pared by 6 bases and J by 5 bases, with 18 bases between. CDR1 SGHRS and CDR2 YFSETQ come from the germline V gene. This CDR3 comprises 14 residues. The CDR3 sequence is CASTPGYREDEQYF. The CDR3 DNA follows: TGCGCCAGCACCCCTGGGTATCGGGAAGACGAGCAGTACTTC.

The chain combines TRBV25-1 with TRBJ2-3; 11 nucleotides line up with TRBD2. The CDR3 has 17 residues. Germline lookup yields CDR1 MGHDK and CDR2 SYGVNS. V shed 2 bases and J 2 bases; nucleotides not matched to a gene: 6. In nucleotides, the CDR3 is TGTGCCAGCAGTGAAGGGACTAGCGGTTCCCCCACAGATACGCAGTATTTT. Translation: CASSEGTSGSPTDTQYF.

As concerns this clone: The junction differs from germline at one of its ends, possibly a read error. The chain recombines TRBV7-7 with TRBJ1-1; D is perhaps TRBD1 (6 bases). The germline gives CDR1 SSHAT, CDR2 FNYEAQ (reference sequence). CDR3 length equals 16 residues. This CDR3 reads CASSPGGRGPHTEAFF. The CDR3 nucleotides are TGTGCTAGCAGCCCCGGAGGCAGGGGCCCTCACACTGAAGCTTTCTTT. Full variable domain (missing parts from reference TRBV7-7 and TRBJ1-1): GAGVSQSPRYKVTKRGQDVTLRCDPISSHATLYWYQQALGQGPEFLTYFNYEAQPDKSGLPSDRFSAERPEGSISTLTIQRTEQRDSAMYRCASSPGGRGPHTEAFFGQGTRLTVV.

The chain carries TRBV21-1 and TRBJ2-7; TRBD2 reflects the table's D call only, with no check against the DNA. TRBV21-1 is noted as a pseudogene. This CDR3 has 12 residues. CDR3 sequence reads: CASILGEYEQYF. The CDR3 DNA is TGTGCCAGCATCCTCGGTGAATACGAGCAGTACTTC.

V gene TRBV29-1 combines with J gene TRBJ1-1; D ambiguous. Trimming left V 5 bases short and J 2 bases short, with 12 bases between. The CDR3 sequence is 13 residues long. Germline V CDR1 and CDR2: SQVTM, ANQGSEA. The CDR3: CSVYDRSNTEAFF. CDR3 sequence (DNA): TGCAGCGTTTACGATCGGAGTAACACTGAAGCTTTCTTT.

The CDR3 nucleotides are TGTGCCAGTAGTATACAGGTTGGGGCCAACGTCCTGACTTTC. Protein product: CASSIQVGANVLTF. This chain joins TRBV19 and TRBJ2-6; D unclear. Germline V CDR1 and CDR2: LNHDA, SQIVND (reference sequence). This CDR3 has 14 residues. Deletions cut 2 bases from V and 3 bases from J, with 5 bases between.

The chain has TRBV7-8 and TRBJ2-1; 7 bases align to TRBD1. This CDR3 region has 14 residues. Losses at the gene ends were 5 bases for V and 7 bases for J; bases not matched to a gene: 8. CDR1 is SGHVS, CDR2 FQNEAQ, per germline. The CDR3 is CASSPRTGWNEQFF. Written as DNA, the CDR3 is TGTGCCAGCAGCCCCAGGACAGGTTGGAATGAGCAGTTCTTC.

The J gene is TRBJ1-5, the V gene TRBV4-2; D not certain. Germline-derived CDR1 and CDR2 are LGHNA and YNFKEQ. CDR3 size: 14 residues. V gave up 0 bases and J gave up 7 bases, with 10 bases separating them. The CDR3 sequence is CASSQDVLSQPQHF. CDR3 nucleotides: TGTGCCAGCAGCCAAGACGTCTTATCCCAGCCCCAGCATTTT.

Regarding this clone: This sample also contains other DNA sequences that code for the same CDR3. The chain recombines TRBV28 with TRBJ2-7, with D perhaps TRBD1 (5 bases). The germline CDR1 and CDR2 sequences are MDHEN and SYDVKM. Trimming removed 3 bases from V and 2 bases from J, with 8 bases in between. The CDR3 covers 13 residues. CDR3 in DNA: TGTGCCAGCAGTTTGGGGCTGGCCTACGAGCAGTACTTC. It is translated as CASSLGLAYEQYF.

The CDR3 nucleotides read TGTGCCAGCAGCGTGGGGACAGGGGCGAACACTGAAGCTTTCTTT. This codes for CASSVGTGANTEAFF. This chain links TRBV9 with TRBJ1-1, with 10 bases lining up with TRBD1. The CDR3 runs 15 residues. Germline V gene lookup returns CDR1 SGDLS and CDR2 YYNGEE. Germline trimming cut 2 bases from V and 1 base from J; bases unmatched to any gene: 2.